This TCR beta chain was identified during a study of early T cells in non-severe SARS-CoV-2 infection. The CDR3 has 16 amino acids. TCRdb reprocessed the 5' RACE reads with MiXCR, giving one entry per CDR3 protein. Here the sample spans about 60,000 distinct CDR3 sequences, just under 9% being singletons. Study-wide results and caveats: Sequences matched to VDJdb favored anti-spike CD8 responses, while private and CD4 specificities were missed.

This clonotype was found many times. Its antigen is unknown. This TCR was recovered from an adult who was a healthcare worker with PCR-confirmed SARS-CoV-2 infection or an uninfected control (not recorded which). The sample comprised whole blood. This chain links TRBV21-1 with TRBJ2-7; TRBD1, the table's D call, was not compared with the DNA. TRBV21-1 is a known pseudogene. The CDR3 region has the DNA TGTGCCAGCAGCCCTAAGGGGGGCAGTACCCCCTACGAGCAGTACTTC. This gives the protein CASSPKGGSTPYEQYF.